A single T cell receptor (beta chain) is shown here with its context. The CDR3 spans 15 residues. Germline V gene lookup returns CDR1 LGHNA and CDR2 YNFKEQ. The junction had 11 bases not matched to a gene; V was cut back by 7 bases and J by 3 bases. The data were obtained in a study of Ad26.COV2.S vaccination and SARS-CoV-2 variants. Treatment here: around 19 received Ad26.COV2.S at low or high dose, single or two shots; about five received placebo; per-sample allocation not given. The samples were gathered on day 63 after the first injection of vaccine or placebo. Repertoires were generated with immunoSEQ multiplex PCR, while TCRdb's copy carries only in-frame clones and drops some. This table holds under 550,000 clones, over 75% found once.

Sequencing used peripheral blood, obtained in a trial of Ad26.COV2.S vaccine versus placebo. This chain links TRBV4-2 with TRBJ1-2; 7 positions agree with TRBD1. This TCR came from a person aged 18-60 years who received the Ad26.COV2.S COVID-19 vaccine or a placebo. CDR3 sequence: CASTSLGGSDYGYTF. In nucleotides, the CDR3 is TGTGCCAGCACCTCATTAGGGGGCTCTGACTATGGCTACACCTTC.